These 29 T cell receptor beta chains share one sample of origin, sequenced in a study of molecular identifiers for immune sequencing clone quantification. MiXCR, applied by TCRdb to the PCR reads, yields one record per CDR3 protein. The data contain over 600,000 distinct CDR3 sequences, 15% to 20% of them singletons. The specimen was naive CD8+ T cells from blood, with Jurkat cell RNA spiked in. Subset given: FACS-sorted CD8+CD4-CCR7+CD45RA+ naive T cells. The receptors shown here come from a human donor in good health. Some libraries in this study had Jurkat cell RNA spiked in.

Notes on this clonotype: Because the CDR3 is missing its conserved closing phenylalanine or tryptophan, this is likely a read error. V is TRBV7-7 and J is TRBJ2-3; no clear D gene. The CDR3 covers 14 residues. V lost 2 bases and J 6 bases, leaving 12 bases between the germline ends. CDR1 SSHAT and CDR2 FNYEAQ come from the germline V gene (reference sequence). DNA of the CDR3: TGTGCCAGCAGCTTACGGAGACCCGACGATACGCAGTATTAT. Amino acid sequence: CASSLRRPDDTQYY.

The gene calls are TRBV6-2 or TRBV6-3 and TRBJ2-4; TRBD1 is a possible D gene (6 bases). The V end was cut by 0 bases, the J end by 0 bases, with 24 bases between. CDR1 is MNHEY and CDR2 is SVGEGT in the germline V gene. There are 21 residues in the CDR3. In nucleotides, the CDR3 is TGTGCCAGCAGTTACTCGTTGCAGGGCCCGATTTCAGGGGTAGCCAAAAACATTCAGTACTTC. Translating gives CASSYSLQGPISGVAKNIQYF.

The chain is built from TRBV9 and TRBJ2-7; TRBD2 is a possible D gene (6 bases). The CDR3 length is 13 residues. The V end was cut by 4 bases, the J end by 3 bases, with 11 bases between. Per germline, CDR1 SGDLS and CDR2 YYNGEE. The CDR3 DNA follows: TGTGCCAGCAGCACCATAGCGGACTACGAGCAGTACTTC. Protein: CASSTIADYEQYF.

Notes on this clonotype: One end of the junction is discordant with germline, which a read error may explain. Here the CDR3 reads CASSYAQAYGCTF. The CDR3 DNA reads as TGTGCCAGCAGTTACGCCCAGGCATATGGCTGCACCTTC. The rearrangement uses TRBV6-5 and TRBJ1-2; D gene unclear. This CDR3 contains 13 residues. Germline V gives CDR1 MNHEY, CDR2 SVGAGI.

This clonotype has ten or more counts. The chain carries TRBV19 and TRBJ1-4; TRBD1 might be the D (5 bases). Germline values: CDR1 LNHDA, CDR2 SQIVND (reference sequence). CDR3 size: 14 residues. V gave up 3 bases and J gave up 0 bases, with 5 bases separating them. In nucleotides, the CDR3 is TGTGCCAGTAGTATGACAGCAACTAATGAAAAACTGTTTTTT. Amino acids: CASSMTATNEKLFF.

The chain recombines TRBV27 with TRBJ1-2; weak D call: TRBD1 (6 bases). V lost 3 bases and J 4 bases, leaving 15 bases between the germline ends. CDR3 length equals 15 residues. Germline V gene data show CDR1 as MNHEY and CDR2 as SMNVEV (reference sequence). CDR3 sequence reads: CASSLGPKDSYGYTF. CDR3 DNA: TGTGCCAGCAGTTTGGGTCCCAAGGACAGCTATGGCTACACCTTC.

This clonotype came up many times. The chain is built from TRBV19 and TRBJ2-7, with TRBD2 matching over 9 bases. The CDR3 has 16 amino acids. Per germline, CDR1 LNHDA and CDR2 SQIVND (reference sequence). Losses at the gene ends were 3 bases for V and 4 bases for J; bases not matched to a gene: 10. The CDR3 sequence is CASSISGGSGRYEQYF. The CDR3, as DNA: TGTGCCAGTAGTATTTCCGGTGGAAGCGGGAGGTACGAGCAGTACTTC.

Ten or more counts support this clonotype. J is TRBJ2-2 and V is TRBV6-6; 9 positions agree with TRBD1. Germline-derived CDR1 and CDR2 are MNHNY and SVGAGI (reference sequence). V was clipped by 2 bases and J by 7 bases; unmatched bases: 11. The length of the CDR3 is 17 residues. This CDR3 reads CASSYPRGTGTNGELFF. The CDR3 nucleotides are TGTGCCAGCAGTTACCCTCGCGGGACAGGGACTAACGGGGAGCTGTTTTTT.

On this clonotype itself: At one end, the junction sequence differs from germline, possibly due to a read error. The chain recombines TRBV27 with TRBJ2-7; D is tentatively TRBD1 or TRBD2 (5 bases each). Germline V gene lookup returns CDR1 MNHEY and CDR2 SMNVEV (reference sequence). The CDR3 length is 14 residues. CDR3 residues: CASSSGTAPYGQYF. Here the CDR3 DNA reads TGTGCCAGCAGTTCTGGGACGGCCCCCTACGGGCAGTACTTC.

This clonotype was counted at least ten times. The chain has TRBV7-9 and TRBJ1-1; TRBD1 is a possible D gene (6 bases). Per germline, CDR1 SEHNR and CDR2 FQNEAQ (reference sequence). The CDR3 has 12 amino acids. Trimming pared 6 bases from V and 4 bases from J, leaving 9 bases between. CDR3: CASRRGGTEAFF. The CDR3 DNA follows: TGTGCCAGCAGGAGAGGGGGCACTGAAGCTTTCTTT.

This clonotype was seen repeatedly, ten times or more. The chain links TRBV20-1 to TRBJ2-7; tentatively, D is TRBD1 (6 bases). Germline CDR1 and CDR2: DFQATT and SNEGSKA (reference sequence). Trimming removed 5 bases at V and 0 bases at J, with 11 bases between. The CDR3 contains 13 residues. The CDR3 DNA follows: TGCAGTGCTCGGACAGAGATCTCCTACGAGCAGTACTTC. It codes for CSARTEISYEQYF.

In its sample, this clonotype was seen many times. Written as DNA, the CDR3 is TGTGCCAGCAGTTTCAACAGGGATACTCAGCCCCAGCATTTT. Its translation is CASSFNRDTQPQHF. J is TRBJ1-5 and V is TRBV28, with a weak D call TRBD1 (6 bases). CDR3 length: 14 residues. Germline values: CDR1 MDHEN, CDR2 SYDVKM. V shed 3 bases and J shed 6 bases, with 12 bases lying between them.

The table lists this clonotype with many counts. The chain recombines TRBV2 with TRBJ2-3; TRBD1 aligns across 10 bases. From germline, CDR1 is SNHLY and CDR2 FYNNEI. This CDR3 region has 14 residues. The V gene end was trimmed by 6 bases and the J gene end by 4 bases; junction bases not matched to a gene: 4. The CDR3 DNA reads TGTGCCAGCAGCGACAGGGGGCCTTCAGATACGCAGTATTTT. Its translation is CASSDRGPSDTQYF. Supplemented by reference TRBV2 and TRBJ2-3, the full variable domain reads EPEVTQTPSHQVTQMGQEVILRCVPISNHLYFYWYRQILGQKVEFLVSFYNNEISEKSEIFDDQFSVERPDGSNFTLKIRSTKLEDSAMYFCASSDRGPSDTQYFGPGTRLTVL.

In regard to this clonotype: One end of the junction fails to match germline, which may point to a read error. CDR3 protein: CSARWLAGVRTDTRYF. The CDR3 DNA follows: TGCAGTGCTAGATGGCTGGCGGGAGTAAGAACAGATACGCGGTATTTT. This chain uses TRBV20-1 with TRBJ2-3; 7 nucleotides match TRBD2. Germline values: CDR1 DFQATT, CDR2 SNEGSKA (reference sequence). This CDR3 has 16 amino acids.

This clonotype was seen a few times. The chain couples TRBV9 to TRBJ1-3; unclear D gene. Germline-derived CDR1 and CDR2 are SGDLS and YYNGEE. Trimming left V 5 bases short and J 1 base short, with 7 bases between. The CDR3 is 13 residues long. The chain's CDR3 is CASRDGSGNTIYF. The DNA of the CDR3 is TGTGCCAGCAGGGACGGATCTGGAAACACCATATATTTT.

The J gene is TRBJ1-1, the V gene TRBV19, with D possibly TRBD1 on 5 matching bases. CDR1 and CDR2 from the germline V gene are LNHDA and SQIVND (reference sequence). Trimming left V 3 bases short and J 5 bases short, with 13 bases between. The CDR3 covers 14 residues. This chain's CDR3 is CASSISEGRTEAFF. Here the CDR3 DNA reads TGTGCCAGTAGTATCTCAGAGGGGCGGACTGAAGCTTTCTTT.

This clonotype was observed at least ten times. The chain has TRBV20-1 and TRBJ1-1; 12 bases map to TRBD1. This CDR3 has 16 residues. Germline loops: CDR1 DFQATT, CDR2 SNEGSKA (reference sequence). V was clipped by 2 bases and J by 1 base; unmatched bases: 5. The DNA of the CDR3 is TGCAGTGCTAGACCGGGACAGGGGGCTGGGAACACTGAAGCTTTCTTT. It specifies CSARPGQGAGNTEAFF.

The chain combines TRBV20-1 with TRBJ2-7; TRBD2 matches at 7 bases. J was trimmed by 4 bases and V by 3 bases; bases with no gene match: 6. The CDR3 runs to 13 residues. The germline gives CDR1 DFQATT, CDR2 SNEGSKA (reference sequence). DNA of the CDR3: TGCAGTGCTAGGCCTAGCGGCGATTACGAGCAGTACTTC. Translating it yields CSARPSGDYEQYF.

Only a few counts were recorded for this clonotype. The junction departs from the called germline gene at one end, perhaps through a read error. This sequence joins TRBV7-9 and TRBJ2-7; maybe TRBD1 (7 bases). This CDR3 is 15 amino acids long. From germline, CDR1 is SEHNR and CDR2 FQNEAQ (reference sequence). The CDR3, as DNA: TGTGCCAGCACCTTAGGACAGGACTACTCCTACGAGCAGTACTTC. Amino acids: CASTLGQDYSYEQYF. Full variable domain (remainder filled in from reference TRBV7-9 and TRBJ2-7): DTGVSQNPRHKITKRGQNVTFRCDPISEHNRLYWYRQTLGQGPEFLTYFQNEAQLEKSRLLSDRFSAERPKGSFSTLEIQRTEQGDSAMYLCASTLGQDYSYEQYFGPGTRLTVT.

The V and J genes are TRBV7-9 and TRBJ2-1; no reliable D call. There are 13 residues in the CDR3. Trimming stripped 2 bases from V and 8 bases from J, with 10 bases between. The germline gives CDR1 SEHNR, CDR2 FQNEAQ (reference sequence). CDR3 residues: CASSLPSFDEQFF. Written as DNA, the CDR3 is TGTGCCAGCAGCTTACCCAGCTTTGATGAGCAGTTCTTC.

V gene TRBV5-4 combines with J gene TRBJ2-6; 8 nucleotides line up with TRBD1. The ends lost 3 bases at V and 2 bases at J; junction bases unmatched: 7. This CDR3 is built from 17 residues. The V gene's germline CDR1 is SGHNT and CDR2 YYREEE (reference sequence). The CDR3 coding sequence is TGTGCCAGCAGCTCAGACAGGGGAGGAACTGGGGCCAACGTCCTGACTTTC. Its protein is CASSSDRGGTGANVLTF.

This clonotype was recorded at least ten times. The chain combines TRBV7-9 with TRBJ2-3; D remains ambiguous. CDR1 is SEHNR and CDR2 is FQNEAQ in the germline V gene (reference sequence). Trimming removed 5 bases at V and 2 bases at J, with 8 bases between. The CDR3 has 13 residues. The DNA for the CDR3 is TGTGCCAGCAGCCCGGACGCCACAGATACGCAGTATTTT. This encodes CASSPDATDTQYF.

The genes are TRBV7-9 and TRBJ2-1; no reliable D call. CDR3 length: 17 amino acids. The germline V gene has CDR1 SEHNR and CDR2 FQNEAQ (reference sequence). Trimming removed 5 bases from V and 0 bases from J, with 17 bases in between. The CDR3 sequence is CASSPIPGDSSYNEQFF. Here the CDR3 DNA reads TGTGCCAGCAGCCCTATCCCTGGGGATAGCTCCTACAATGAGCAGTTCTTC.

To note about this clonotype: Mismatch with germline at one junction end may stem from a read error. The chain recombines TRBV7-9 with TRBJ2-7, with 9 bases that match TRBD1. Germline loops: CDR1 SEHNR, CDR2 FQNEAQ (reference sequence). The CDR3 sequence is 15 residues long. The CDR3 is CASGLWDRDSYEQYF. In nucleotides, the CDR3 is TGTGCCAGCGGCTTATGGGACAGGGACTCCTACGAGCAGTACTTC.

This clonotype was detected only a few times. The rearrangement uses TRBV4-3 and TRBJ2-1, with 12 bases that match TRBD2. J lost 7 bases, V lost 0 bases, and 10 bases had no gene match. CDR3 size: 18 residues. Germline lookup yields CDR1 LGHNA and CDR2 YSLEER. CDR3 DNA sequence: TGCGCCAGCAGCCAAGAACTAGCGGGGGGCCTAAGGGTGAATGAGCAGTTCTTC. This codes for CASSQELAGGLRVNEQFF.

This sequence joins TRBV20-1 and TRBJ2-7; a possible D gene is TRBD1 (6 bases). V lost 0 bases and J lost 1, with 13 bases in between. Germline CDR1 and CDR2: DFQATT and SNEGSKA (reference sequence). CDR3 length equals 15 residues. The CDR3 DNA reads as TGCAGTGCTAGAGATCGGCAGGGGAGTTCCTACGAGCAGTACTTC. Its protein product is CSARDRQGSSYEQYF.

Remarks on this clonotype: A much larger clone lies one base from this, so it may be a read error. The chain employs TRBV28 and TRBJ1-5, with D possibly matching TRBD1 (6 bases). The germline gives CDR1 MDHEN, CDR2 SYDVKM. The CDR3 covers 16 residues. Written as DNA, the CDR3 is TGTGCCAGCAGTTTGTCCCGATCGGGGGCCCATCAGCCCCGGCATTTT. It is translated as CASSLSRSGAHQPRHF.

This clonotype was detected many times. The chain employs TRBV5-4 and TRBJ1-1; the D gene is possibly TRBD1 (5 bases). This CDR3 has 15 amino acids. Germline V lookup: CDR1 SGHNT, CDR2 YYREEE (reference sequence). Trimming cost V 0 bases and J 3 bases, with 12 bases left between them. The CDR3 DNA is TGTGCCAGCAGCTTGGAGGGCAGGGAGGACACTGAAGCTTTCTTT. Translation: CASSLEGREDTEAFF.

A remark on this clonotype: A much bigger clone sits one base away, suggesting this may be a read error. V usage is TRBV5-4 and J usage is TRBJ2-1; D not certain. Germline CDR1 and CDR2: SGHNT and YYREEE (reference sequence). V was cut by 4 bases and J by 3 bases, with 11 bases left in between. CDR3 length: 14 amino acids. The CDR3 coding sequence is TGTGCCAGCAGCGGGATAGGGATCTACAATGAGCAGTTCTTC. Its protein is CASSGIGIYNEQFF.